This TCR beta chain appears in the sequencing data of a study of cytomegalovirus exposure and HLA in healthy donors. At the level of the study: Some 85 million unique TCRs, all from HLA-typed donors, were included in an early release of the data.

In the PCR, 60 Vbeta and 13 Jbeta primers were used. Clones were sequenced by immunoSEQ multiplex PCR, and TCRdb holds only the in-frame ones, with some missing. The data contain 210,000 or so clones, 70% to 85% of them singletons. The specimen sequenced was PBMCs. This sequence originates from a girl aged 2 to 10 in good health and CMV-seronegative.

The CDR3 reads CASRDRGRGEKLFF. Here the CDR3 DNA reads TGTGCCAGTAGGGACAGGGGGAGAGGGGAAAAACTGTTTTTT. V usage is TRBV19 and J usage is TRBJ1-4; 10 bases match TRBD1. Per germline, CDR1 LNHDA and CDR2 SQIVND (reference sequence). CDR3 length: 14 amino acids. After removal of 6 bases from V and 8 bases from J, the junction contained 6 bases not matched to a gene.